This T cell receptor (beta chain) was profiled in a study of T cell responses to AZD1222 COVID-19 vaccine. Only a few counts were recorded for this clone. Trimming took off 0 bases at V and 5 bases at J, with 12 bases between the two ends. CDR3 size: 15 residues. The germline gives CDR1 SGHRS, CDR2 YFSETQ. The assay was immunoSEQ multiplex PCR, and TCRdb's table has in-frame clones only and misses some. The sample carries around 190,000 clones, 90% to 95% recorded once. This rearrangement joins TRBV5-1 to TRBJ1-5; possible D gene TRBD1, 6 bases. The TCR sequence derives from an adult who received the AZD1222 COVID-19 vaccine. The sequenced sample was peripheral blood, obtained 28 days after the second AZD1222 dose. Here the CDR3 reads CASSLDGGGDQPQHF. The CDR3 nucleotides are TGCGCCAGCAGCTTGGATGGGGGCGGCGATCAGCCCCAGCATTTT.